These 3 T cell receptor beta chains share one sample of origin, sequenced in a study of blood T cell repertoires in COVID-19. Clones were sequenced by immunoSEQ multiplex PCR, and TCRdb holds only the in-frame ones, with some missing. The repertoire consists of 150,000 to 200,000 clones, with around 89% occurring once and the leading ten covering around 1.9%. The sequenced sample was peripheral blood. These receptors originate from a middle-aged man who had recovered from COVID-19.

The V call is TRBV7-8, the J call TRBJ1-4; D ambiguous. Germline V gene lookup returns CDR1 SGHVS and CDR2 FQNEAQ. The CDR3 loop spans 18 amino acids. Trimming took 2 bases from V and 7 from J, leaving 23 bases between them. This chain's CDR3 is CASSLLLFGDAGGEKLFF. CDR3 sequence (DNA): TGTGCCAGCAGCTTACTTCTGTTCGGAGATGCTGGCGGTGAAAAACTGTTTTTT.

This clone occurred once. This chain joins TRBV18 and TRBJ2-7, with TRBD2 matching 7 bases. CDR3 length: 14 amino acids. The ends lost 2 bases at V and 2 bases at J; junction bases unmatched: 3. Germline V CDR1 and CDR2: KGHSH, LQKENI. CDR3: CASSPSGDAYEQYF. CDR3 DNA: TGTGCCAGCTCACCAAGCGGGGACGCCTACGAGCAGTACTTC.

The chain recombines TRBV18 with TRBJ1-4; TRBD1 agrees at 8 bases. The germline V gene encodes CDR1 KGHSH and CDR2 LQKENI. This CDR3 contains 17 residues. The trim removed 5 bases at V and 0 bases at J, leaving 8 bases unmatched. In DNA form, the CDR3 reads TGTGCCAGCTCAAGTGGGGACAGGCCTACAACTAATGAAAAACTGTTTTTT. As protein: CASSSGDRPTTNEKLFF.